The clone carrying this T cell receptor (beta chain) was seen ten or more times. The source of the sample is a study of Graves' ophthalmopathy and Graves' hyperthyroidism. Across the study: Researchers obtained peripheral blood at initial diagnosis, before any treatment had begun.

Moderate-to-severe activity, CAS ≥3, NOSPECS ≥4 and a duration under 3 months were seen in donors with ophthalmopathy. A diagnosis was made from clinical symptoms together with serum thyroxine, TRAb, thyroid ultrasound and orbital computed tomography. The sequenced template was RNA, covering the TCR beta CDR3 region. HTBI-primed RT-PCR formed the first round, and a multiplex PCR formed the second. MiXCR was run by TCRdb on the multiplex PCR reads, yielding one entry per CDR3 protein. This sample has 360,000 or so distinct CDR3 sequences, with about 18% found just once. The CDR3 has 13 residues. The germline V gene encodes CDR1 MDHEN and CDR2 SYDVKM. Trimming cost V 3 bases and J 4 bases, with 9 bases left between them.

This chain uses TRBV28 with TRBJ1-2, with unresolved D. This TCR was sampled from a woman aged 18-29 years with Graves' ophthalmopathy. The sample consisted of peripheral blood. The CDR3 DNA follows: TGTGCCAGCAGTTTGGGCCTTCTCTATGGCTACACCTTC. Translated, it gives CASSLGLLYGYTF.